The 26 T cell receptor beta chains reported below all come from one sample, sequenced in a study of blood T cell repertoires in COVID-19. Clones were read by immunoSEQ multiplex PCR, and TCRdb kept only the in-frame ones, dropping some. Found here are 75,000 to 95,000 clones, roughly 70% of them singletons; the top ten hold 3% to 4.5%. Sequenced sample: peripheral blood. These receptors came from a man between 65 and 85 years old with COVID-19, enrolled during active disease.

The table lists this clone with a count of one. The rearrangement joins TRBV6-5 to TRBJ1-1, with a tentative D call TRBD1 (5 bases). Trimming removed 9 bases at V and 2 bases at J, with 13 bases between. The CDR3 is 13 residues long. Germline-derived CDR1 and CDR2 are MNHEY and SVGAGI. The CDR3 spells CASSKTANTEAFF. The CDR3 region has the DNA TGTGCCAGTTCAAAGACAGCAAACACTGAAGCTTTCTTT.

The genes are TRBV29-1 and TRBJ2-3, with a weak D call TRBD1 (6 bases). The CDR3 sequence is 16 residues long. V lost 1 base, J lost 4 bases, and 18 bases lay in between. The germline gives CDR1 SQVTM, CDR2 ANQGSEA. The CDR3 loop reads CSVEGGQTGAPDTQYF. The CDR3 DNA follows: TGCAGCGTTGAAGGCGGTCAGACAGGAGCCCCAGATACGCAGTATTTT.

The rearrangement links TRBV20-1 to TRBJ2-7, with a tentative D call TRBD2 (7 bases). Germline V gene lookup returns CDR1 DFQATT and CDR2 SNEGSKA (reference sequence). Between the trimmed V and J ends, which lost 6 bases and 6 bases, there was a span of 9 bases. The CDR3 contains 10 residues. The CDR3 sequence: CSARGGEQYF. The DNA for the CDR3 is TGCAGTGCGAGGGGGGGCGAGCAGTACTTC.

V gene TRBV7-3 combines with J gene TRBJ1-3; TRBD1 matches 10 bases. After removal of 5 bases from V and 8 bases from J, the junction contained 3 bases not matched to a gene. The CDR3 loop spans 13 amino acids. The germline V gene encodes CDR1 SGHTA and CDR2 FQGTGA. CDR3 loop: CASSPGQGDTIYF. CDR3 in DNA: TGTGCCAGCAGCCCAGGACAGGGGGACACCATATATTTT.

The genes are TRBV11-2 and TRBJ1-3; D perhaps matches TRBD1 (6 bases). The V end was cut by 2 bases, the J end by 0 bases, with 11 bases between. The CDR3 sequence is 16 residues long. The germline CDR1 and CDR2 sequences are SGHAT and FQNNGV. The CDR3 nucleotides read TGTGCCAGCAGCTTAACGGACAGCAGCTCTGGAAACACCATATATTTT. Translated: CASSLTDSSSGNTIYF.

CDR3 bases: TGTGCCAGCAGCTTAAGGCCGGCTAGCGGGAACACCGGGGAGCTGTTTTTT. Residues: CASSLRPASGNTGELFF. This chain uses TRBV7-8 with TRBJ2-2, with 7 bases aligning to TRBD2. V shed 2 bases, J shed 1 base, and the junction held 7 bases outside the gene matches. The CDR3 totals 17 residues. Germline assignment: CDR1 SGHVS and CDR2 FQNEAQ.

The V call is TRBV10-3, the J call TRBJ1-5; weak D call: TRBD1 (6 bases). Germline V CDR1 and CDR2: ENHRY, SYGVKD. This CDR3 has 18 residues. V was cut by 0 bases and J by 0 bases, with 15 bases left in between. CDR3 DNA: TGTGCCATCAGTGAGTCCTTCCAGGGGATATATAGCAATCAGCCCCAGCATTTT. Protein product: CAISESFQGIYSNQPQHF.

The chain uses TRBV11-2 and TRBJ1-2; D not certain. The V and J ends lost 4 bases and 7 bases respectively, with 13 bases between them. This CDR3 spans 13 amino acids. The germline V gene encodes CDR1 SGHAT and CDR2 FQNNGV. As DNA, the CDR3 is TGTGCCAGCAGCTCCGACACTTTAGGTGGCTACACCTTC. Translated, it gives CASSSDTLGGYTF.

This clone occurred once. V gene TRBV19 combines with J gene TRBJ1-1; 7 nucleotides agree with TRBD1. This CDR3 spans 14 amino acids. Germline values: CDR1 LNHDA, CDR2 SQIVND (reference sequence). With 2 bases clipped from V and 7 bases from J, the junction kept 7 bases outside the gene matches. CDR3 sequence reads: CASSIKGALGEAFF. CDR3 nucleotide sequence: TGTGCCAGTAGTATAAAGGGGGCCCTAGGTGAAGCTTTCTTT.

The chain joins TRBV11-2 to TRBJ1-2, with 10 bases lining up with TRBD1. From germline, CDR1 is SGHAT and CDR2 FQNNGV. After removal of 5 bases from V and 5 bases from J, the junction contained 2 bases not matched to a gene. The CDR3 contains 13 residues. The CDR3 coding sequence is TGTGCCAGCAGCCCGGGACAGGGGTATGGCTACACCTTC. As protein: CASSPGQGYGYTF.

This chain links TRBV7-9 with TRBJ2-1, with D tentatively TRBD2 (6 bases). Germline lookup yields CDR1 SEHNR and CDR2 FQNEAQ (reference sequence). The length of the CDR3 is 16 residues. V was shortened by 8 bases and J by 3 bases, with 20 bases between the two germline ends. The CDR3 DNA sequence: TGTGCCAGCGGCCCCTTATTAGGGGAGGACTACAATGAGCAGTTCTTC. It translates to CASGPLLGEDYNEQFF.

The chain joins TRBV20-1 to TRBJ1-4; 7 nucleotides line up with TRBD1. The CDR3 sequence is 12 residues long. The junction had 2 bases not matched to a gene; V was cut back by 3 bases and J by 7 bases. CDR1 and CDR2 from the germline V gene are DFQATT and SNEGSKA (reference sequence). CDR3 in amino acids: CSASEGAEKLFF. The CDR3 DNA follows: TGCAGTGCTAGTGAGGGGGCTGAAAAACTGTTTTTT.

The CDR3 sequence: CASRHRSSYNSPLHF. The CDR3 nucleotides are TGTGCCAGTAGGCATAGGAGCTCCTATAATTCACCCCTCCACTTT. The chain joins TRBV19 to TRBJ1-6; D ambiguous. Trimming shortened V by 6 bases and J by 0 bases, and 9 bases separated the two germline ends. Looked up from germline, CDR1 is LNHDA and CDR2 is SQIVND (reference sequence). The CDR3 loop spans 15 amino acids.

This chain joins TRBV5-6 and TRBJ1-5; D gene unclear. The CDR3 loop spans 16 amino acids. V lost 0 bases, J lost 1 base, and 11 bases lay in between. Germline CDR1 and CDR2: SGHDT and YYEEEE. The CDR3 DNA reads as TGTGCCAGCAGCTTGGGTCAGTGGCGGAGCAATCAGCCCCAGCATTTT. This encodes CASSLGQWRSNQPQHF. Complete variable domain (other parts from reference TRBV5-6 and TRBJ1-5): DAGVTQSPTHLIKTRGQQVTLRCSPKSGHDTVSWYQQALGQGPQFIFQYYEEEERQRGNFPDRFSGHQFPNYSSELNVNALLLGDSALYLCASSLGQWRSNQPQHFGDGTRLSIL.

V and J are TRBV6-5 and TRBJ1-2; 8 bases map to TRBD1. J gave up 4 bases and V 6 bases, and 1 base lay outside the gene matches. The CDR3 has 12 amino acids. Germline values: CDR1 MNHEY, CDR2 SVGAGI. The CDR3 DNA reads TGTGCCAGCAGGACAGGGGTCTATGGCTACACCTTC. Translated, it gives CASRTGVYGYTF.

CDR3: CASSYTNTDTQYF. The DNA for the CDR3 is TGTGCCAGCAGTTATACAAACACAGATACGCAGTATTTT. The chain has TRBV6-5 and TRBJ2-3; unclear D gene. The germline gives CDR1 MNHEY, CDR2 SVGAGI. CDR3 length equals 13 residues. The V gene lost 3 bases and the J gene lost 2 bases, with 6 bases spanning the gap.

This clone has only a few counts. The rearrangement joins TRBV3-1 (or the pseudogene TRBV3-2) to TRBJ1-2; 7 bases align to TRBD1. The trim removed 4 bases at V and 2 bases at J, leaving 1 base unmatched. The germline V gene has CDR1 LGHDT and CDR2 YNNKEL (reference sequence). The CDR3 covers 13 residues. The chain's CDR3 is CASSPGQNYGYTF. In nucleotides, the CDR3 is TGTGCCAGCAGCCCGGGACAGAACTATGGCTACACCTTC.

This chain uses TRBV28 with TRBJ2-1; 13 positions match TRBD2. The J segment lost 7 bases and the V segment lost 6 bases, leaving 6 bases of the junction unmatched. The CDR3 sequence is 15 residues long. The V gene's germline CDR1 is MDHEN and CDR2 SYDVKM. The CDR3 spells CASSPLAGGGNEQFF. The CDR3 DNA sequence: TGTGCCAGCAGCCCACTAGCGGGAGGGGGGAATGAGCAGTTCTTC. Full variable domain (outside the CDR3, taken from reference TRBV28 and TRBJ2-1): DVKVTQSSRYLVKRTGEKVFLECVQDMDHENMFWYRQDPGLGLRLIYFSYDVKMKEKGDIPEGYSVSREKKERFSLILESASTNQTSMYLCASSPLAGGGNEQFFGPGTRLTVL.

This clone was found a few times. The chain recombines TRBV18 with TRBJ2-6; weak D call: TRBD1 (5 bases). The CDR3 spans 18 residues. Trimming pared 4 bases from V and 0 bases from J, leaving 16 bases between. Germline assignment: CDR1 KGHSH and CDR2 LQKENI. CDR3: CASSRQGMGHSGANVLTF. CDR3 DNA: TGTGCCAGCTCACGTCAGGGTATGGGCCACTCTGGGGCCAACGTCCTGACTTTC.

V is TRBV27 and J is TRBJ2-1; maybe TRBD1 (6 bases). The germline V gene has CDR1 MNHEY and CDR2 SMNVEV (reference sequence). V was clipped by 2 bases and J by 6 bases, with 8 bases between them. The CDR3 totals 13 residues. CDR3 amino acids: CASSLIGGNEQFF. As DNA, the CDR3 is TGTGCCAGCAGTTTAATAGGGGGCAATGAGCAGTTCTTC.

The V call is TRBV28, the J call TRBJ2-1; a possible D gene is TRBD2 (5 bases). Germline V gives CDR1 MDHEN, CDR2 SYDVKM. The CDR3 extends over 15 amino acids. Trimming removed 5 bases at V and 8 bases at J, with 19 bases between. DNA of the CDR3: TGTGCCAGCAGTCGGGTCGGGTTACAGAGGGATGAGCAGTTCTTC. It yields the protein CASSRVGLQRDEQFF.

In its sample, this clone was seen a few times. The chain combines TRBV7-2 with TRBJ1-5, with D maybe TRBD1 (5 bases). There are 15 residues in the CDR3. V lost 2 bases and J lost 4, with 12 bases in between. CDR1 and CDR2 (germline): SGHTA, FQGNSA. The CDR3 reads CASSLLGVGNQPQHF. The CDR3 DNA follows: TGTGCCAGCAGCTTATTAGGGGTTGGTAATCAGCCCCAGCATTTT.

This clone has a handful of counts. The gene calls are TRBV5-1 and TRBJ2-1; TRBD1 matches at 12 bases. CDR1 SGHRS and CDR2 YFSETQ come from the germline V gene. V gave up 7 bases and J gave up 0 bases; unmatched junction bases: 11. CDR3 length: 18 amino acids. The CDR3 loop is CASWPGQGADSSYNEQFF. The CDR3 nucleotides are TGCGCCAGCTGGCCGGGACAGGGGGCCGATAGCTCCTACAATGAGCAGTTCTTC.

This clone was picked up one time. The chain links TRBV6-5 to TRBJ1-4; a weak D match, TRBD1 (6 bases). The germline V and J ends were trimmed by 2 bases and 4 bases, with 14 bases remaining between them. Germline CDR1 reads MNHEY; CDR2 reads SVGAGI. CDR3 length equals 16 residues. Here the CDR3 reads CASSYAVWTVNEKLFF. The CDR3 bases are TGTGCCAGCAGTTACGCTGTCTGGACAGTTAATGAAAAACTGTTTTTT.

This chain connects TRBV27 to TRBJ2-1; possible D gene TRBD2, 5 bases. Trimming cost V 5 bases and J 0 bases, with 11 bases left between them. From germline, CDR1 is MNHEY and CDR2 SMNVEV (reference sequence). This CDR3 is built from 15 residues. CDR3 amino acids: CASSQPGFSYNEQFF. DNA for the CDR3: TGTGCCAGCAGTCAACCGGGGTTCTCCTACAATGAGCAGTTCTTC.

Judged by abundance, this clone is medium-sized. This sequence joins TRBV27 and TRBJ2-7; D uncertain. This CDR3 has 14 amino acids. CDR1 is MNHEY, CDR2 SMNVEV, per germline (reference sequence). V was cut by 1 base and J by 3 bases, with 10 bases left in between. CDR3 amino acids: CASSLLPASYEQYF. CDR3 bases: TGTGCCAGCAGTTTATTGCCAGCGAGCTACGAGCAGTACTTC.